Below, one T cell receptor (beta chain) is given with its context. Its matching antigen is unknown. There are 16 residues in the CDR3. V lost 3 bases to trimming and J lost 6 bases; unmatched junction nucleotides: 4. From germline, CDR1 is LNHDA and CDR2 SQIVND (reference sequence). These data belong to a study of cytomegalovirus exposure and HLA in healthy donors. General study results and limits: Across donors, most TCRs were seen rarely, yet some public ones were widespread. Earlier analysis yielded a pattern in which most TCR beta V segments were productive about 87% or about 30% of the time. Later work associated fewer than 20,000 TCR beta sequences with HLA alleles at 0.05 false discovery rate.

The study ran its PCR with 60 Vbeta and 13 Jbeta primers. Repertoires were generated with immunoSEQ multiplex PCR, while TCRdb's copy carries only in-frame clones and drops some. Here the sample spans about 170,000 clones, 70% to 90% being singletons. Input material: PBMCs. The clonotype originates from a man aged 25 to 40 in good health and CMV-seropositive. The V gene is TRBV19, the J gene TRBJ2-2; 13 nucleotides match TRBD2. The CDR3 nucleotides are TGTGCCAGTAGTATCTGGACTAGCGGGAGATCCGGGGAGCTGTTTTTT. Translated: CASSIWTSGRSGELFF.